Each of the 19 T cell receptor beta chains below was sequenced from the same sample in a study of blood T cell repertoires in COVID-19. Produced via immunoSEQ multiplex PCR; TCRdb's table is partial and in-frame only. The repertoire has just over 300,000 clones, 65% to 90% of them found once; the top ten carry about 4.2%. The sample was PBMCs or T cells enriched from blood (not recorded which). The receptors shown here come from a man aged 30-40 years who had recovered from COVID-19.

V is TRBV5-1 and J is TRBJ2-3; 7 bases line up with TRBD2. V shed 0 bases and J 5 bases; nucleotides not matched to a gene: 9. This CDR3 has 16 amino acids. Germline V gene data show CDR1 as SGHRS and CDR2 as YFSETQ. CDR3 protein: CASSLGGSGLIDTQYF. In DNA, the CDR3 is TGCGCCAGCAGCTTGGGAGGTAGCGGGCTCATAGATACGCAGTATTTT.

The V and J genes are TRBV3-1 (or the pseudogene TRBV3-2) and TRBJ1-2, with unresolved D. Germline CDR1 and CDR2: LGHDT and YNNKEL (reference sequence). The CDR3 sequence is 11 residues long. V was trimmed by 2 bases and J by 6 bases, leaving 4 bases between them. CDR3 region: CASSQTDGYTF. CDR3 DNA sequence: TGTGCCAGCAGCCAAACGGATGGCTACACCTTC.

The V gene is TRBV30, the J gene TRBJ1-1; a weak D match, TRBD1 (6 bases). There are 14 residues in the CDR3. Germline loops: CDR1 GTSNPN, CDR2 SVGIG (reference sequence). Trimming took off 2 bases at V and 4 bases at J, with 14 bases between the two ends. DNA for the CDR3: TGTGCCTGGAGTTTGCTCCAGGGGTTCACTGAAGCTTTCTTT. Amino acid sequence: CAWSLLQGFTEAFF. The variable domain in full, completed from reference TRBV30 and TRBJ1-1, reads SQTIHQWPATLVQPVGSPLSLECTVEGTSNPNLYWYRQAAGRGLQLLFYSVGIGQISSEVPQNLSASRPQDRQFILSSKKLLLSDSGFYLCAWSLLQGFTEAFFGQGTRLTVV.

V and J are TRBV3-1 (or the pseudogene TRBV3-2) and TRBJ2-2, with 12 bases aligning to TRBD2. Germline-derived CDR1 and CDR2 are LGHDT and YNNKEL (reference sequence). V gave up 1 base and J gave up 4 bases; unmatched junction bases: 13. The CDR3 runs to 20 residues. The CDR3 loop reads CASSQGVLISTSGSTGELFF. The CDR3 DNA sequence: TGTGCCAGCAGCCAAGGTGTTTTAATCTCGACTAGCGGGAGCACCGGGGAGCTGTTTTTT.

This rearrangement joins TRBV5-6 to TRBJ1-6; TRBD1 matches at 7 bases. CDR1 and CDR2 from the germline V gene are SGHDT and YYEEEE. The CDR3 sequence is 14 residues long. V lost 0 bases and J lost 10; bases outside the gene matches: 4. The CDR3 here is CASSLVQGRSPLHF. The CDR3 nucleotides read TGTGCCAGCAGCTTGGTACAGGGGCGATCACCCCTCCACTTT.

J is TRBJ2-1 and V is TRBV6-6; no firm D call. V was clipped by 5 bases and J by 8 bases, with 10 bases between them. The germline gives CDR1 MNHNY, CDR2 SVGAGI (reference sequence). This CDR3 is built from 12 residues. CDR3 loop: CASSPYPDEQFF. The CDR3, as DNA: TGTGCCAGCAGTCCTTATCCCGATGAGCAGTTCTTC.

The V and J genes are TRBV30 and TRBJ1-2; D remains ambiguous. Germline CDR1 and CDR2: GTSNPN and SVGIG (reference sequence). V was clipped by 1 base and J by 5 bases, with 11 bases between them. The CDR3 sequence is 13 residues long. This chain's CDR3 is CAWSANRLYGYTF. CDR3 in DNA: TGTGCCTGGAGTGCAAATAGATTATATGGCTACACCTTC. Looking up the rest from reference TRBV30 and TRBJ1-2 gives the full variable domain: SQTIHQWPATLVQPVGSPLSLECTVEGTSNPNLYWYRQAAGRGLQLLFYSVGIGQISSEVPQNLSASRPQDRQFILSSKKLLLSDSGFYLCAWSANRLYGYTFGSGTRLTVV.

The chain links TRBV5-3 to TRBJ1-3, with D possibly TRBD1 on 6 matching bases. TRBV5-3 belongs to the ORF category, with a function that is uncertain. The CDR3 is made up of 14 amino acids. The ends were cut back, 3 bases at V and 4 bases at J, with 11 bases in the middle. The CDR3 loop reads CARSYQTGGNTIYF. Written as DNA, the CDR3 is TGTGCCAGAAGCTACCAAACAGGGGGAAACACCATATATTTT.

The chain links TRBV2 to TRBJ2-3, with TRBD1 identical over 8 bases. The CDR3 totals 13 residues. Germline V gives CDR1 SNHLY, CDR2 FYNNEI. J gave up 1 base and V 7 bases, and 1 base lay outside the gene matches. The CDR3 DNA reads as TGTGCCAGCAAGACAGGGGGCACAGATACGCAGTATTTT. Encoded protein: CASKTGGTDTQYF.

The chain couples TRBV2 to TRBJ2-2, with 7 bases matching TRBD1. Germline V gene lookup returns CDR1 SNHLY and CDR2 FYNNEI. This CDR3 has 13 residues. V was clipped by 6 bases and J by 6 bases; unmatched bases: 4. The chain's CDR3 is CASRDRDAGELFF. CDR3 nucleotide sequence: TGTGCCAGCAGAGACAGGGATGCCGGGGAGCTGTTTTTT. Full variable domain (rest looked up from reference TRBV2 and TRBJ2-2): EPEVTQTPSHQVTQMGQEVILRCVPISNHLYFYWYRQILGQKVEFLVSFYNNEISEKSEIFDDQFSVERPDGSNFTLKIRSTKLEDSAMYFCASRDRDAGELFFGEGSRLTVL.

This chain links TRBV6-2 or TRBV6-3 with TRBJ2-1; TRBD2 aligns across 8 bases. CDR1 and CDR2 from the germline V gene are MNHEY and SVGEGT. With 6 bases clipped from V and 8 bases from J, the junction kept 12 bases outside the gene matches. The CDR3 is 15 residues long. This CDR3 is CASSPAAGEVYEQFF. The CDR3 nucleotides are TGTGCCAGCAGCCCCGCAGCGGGAGAAGTCTATGAGCAGTTCTTC.

The CDR3 spells CASSEIMLGGYEQYF. The CDR3 coding sequence is TGTGCCAGCAGTGAAATCATGTTGGGGGGCTACGAGCAGTACTTC. The V gene is TRBV6-1, the J gene TRBJ2-7; maybe TRBD2 (6 bases). Germline CDR1 reads MNHNS; CDR2 reads SASEGT. The CDR3 runs to 15 residues. The V end was cut by 2 bases, the J end by 3 bases, with 14 bases between.

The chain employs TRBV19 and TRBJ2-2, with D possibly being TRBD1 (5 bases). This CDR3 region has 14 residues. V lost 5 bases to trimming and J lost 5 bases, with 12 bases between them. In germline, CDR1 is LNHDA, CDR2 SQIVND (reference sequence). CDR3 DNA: TGTGCCAGTAGTCTGAGCCCAGGGACCGGGGAGCTGTTTTTT. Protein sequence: CASSLSPGTGELFF.

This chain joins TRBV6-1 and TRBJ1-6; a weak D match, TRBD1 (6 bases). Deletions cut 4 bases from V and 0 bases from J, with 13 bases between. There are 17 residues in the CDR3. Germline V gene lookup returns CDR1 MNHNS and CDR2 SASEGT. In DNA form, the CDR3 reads TGTGCCAGCAGTGGGGGGCAGCGCTACTCCTATAATTCACCCCTCCACTTT. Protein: CASSGGQRYSYNSPLHF.

This chain's CDR3 is CAWSQTGLGHEQYF. The CDR3 nucleotides are TGTGCCTGGAGTCAGACAGGGCTCGGGCACGAGCAGTACTTC. The J gene is TRBJ2-7, the V gene TRBV30, with 7 bases that match TRBD1. The junction had 9 bases not matched to a gene; V was cut back by 2 bases and J by 5 bases. This CDR3 contains 14 residues. Germline loops: CDR1 GTSNPN, CDR2 SVGIG (reference sequence).

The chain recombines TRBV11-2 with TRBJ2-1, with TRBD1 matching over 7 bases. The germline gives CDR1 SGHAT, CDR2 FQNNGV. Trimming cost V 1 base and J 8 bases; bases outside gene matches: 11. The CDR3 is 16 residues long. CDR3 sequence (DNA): TGTGCCAGCAGCTTAGCGGGTTTGGCAGGGGGTGATGAGCAGTTCTTC. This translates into CASSLAGLAGGDEQFF.

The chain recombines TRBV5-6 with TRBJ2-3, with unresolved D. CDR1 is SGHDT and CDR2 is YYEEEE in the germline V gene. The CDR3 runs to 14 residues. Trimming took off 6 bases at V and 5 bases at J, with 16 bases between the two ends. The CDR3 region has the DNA TGTGCCAGCACCCAGGTGGGCTTCAAAGATACGCAGTATTTT. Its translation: CASTQVGFKDTQYF.

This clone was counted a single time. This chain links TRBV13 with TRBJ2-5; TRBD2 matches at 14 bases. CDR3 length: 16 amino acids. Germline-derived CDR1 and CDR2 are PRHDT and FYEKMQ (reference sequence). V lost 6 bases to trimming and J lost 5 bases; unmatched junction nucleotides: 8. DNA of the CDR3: TGTGCCAGCAGTCTTAAAAGGACTAGCGGGAGGGAGACCCAGTACTTC. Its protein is CASSLKRTSGRETQYF.

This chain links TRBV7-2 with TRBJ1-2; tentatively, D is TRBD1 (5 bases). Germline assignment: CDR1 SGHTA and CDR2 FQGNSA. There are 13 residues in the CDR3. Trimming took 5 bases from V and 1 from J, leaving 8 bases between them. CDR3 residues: CASSPQDNYGYTF. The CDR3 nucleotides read TGTGCCAGCAGCCCACAGGATAACTATGGCTACACCTTC.